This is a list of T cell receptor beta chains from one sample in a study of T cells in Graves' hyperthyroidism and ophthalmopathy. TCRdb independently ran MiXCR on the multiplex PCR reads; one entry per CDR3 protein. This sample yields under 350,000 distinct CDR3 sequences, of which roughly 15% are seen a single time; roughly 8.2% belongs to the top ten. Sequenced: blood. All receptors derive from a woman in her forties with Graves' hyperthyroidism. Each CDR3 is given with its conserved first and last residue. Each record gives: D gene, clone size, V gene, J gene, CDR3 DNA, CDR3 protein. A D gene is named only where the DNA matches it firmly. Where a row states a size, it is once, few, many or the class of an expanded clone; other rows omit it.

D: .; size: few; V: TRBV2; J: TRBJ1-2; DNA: TGTGCCAGCAGTGAAAGGGGACAAACGAACTATGGCTACACCTTC; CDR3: CASSERGQTNYGYTF
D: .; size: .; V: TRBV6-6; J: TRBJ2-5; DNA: TGTGCCAGCAGTTACTCGGGCTACCCCCAAGAGACCCAGTACTTC; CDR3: CASSYSGYPQETQYF
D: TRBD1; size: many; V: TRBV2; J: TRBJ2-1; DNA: TGTGCCACAAGACAGGGGGCGAGCAATGAGCAGTTCTTC; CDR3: CATRQGASNEQFF
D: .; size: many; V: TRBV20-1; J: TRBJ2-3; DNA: TGCAGTGCTAGGCACTACACAGATACGCAGTATTTT; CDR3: CSARHYTDTQYF
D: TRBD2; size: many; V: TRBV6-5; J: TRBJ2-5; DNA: TGTGCCAGCAGCTTACGGCTAGCGGGAGGTTCAGAGACCCAGTACTTC; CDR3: CASSLRLAGGSETQYF
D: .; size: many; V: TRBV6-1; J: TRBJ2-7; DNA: TGTGCCAGCCGACGGGGCTACGAGCAGTACTTC; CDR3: CASRRGYEQYF
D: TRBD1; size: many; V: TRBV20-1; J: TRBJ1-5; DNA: TGCAGTGCGAAAAAGGACAGGGAAAATCAGCCCCAGCATTTT; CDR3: CSAKKDRENQPQHF
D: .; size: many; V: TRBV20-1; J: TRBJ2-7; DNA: TGCAGTGCTAGAGATGGGACAAAATACTACGAGCAGTACTTC; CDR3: CSARDGTKYYEQYF
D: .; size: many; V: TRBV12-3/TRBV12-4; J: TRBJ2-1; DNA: TGTGCCAGCACCCCTACCCGTGGGAGTTTCAATGAGCAGTTCTTC; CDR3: CASTPTRGSFNEQFF
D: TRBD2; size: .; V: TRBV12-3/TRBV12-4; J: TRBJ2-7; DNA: TGTGCCAGCAGTGCTCTAGCGGGAGGGGGCGAGCAGTACTTC; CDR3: CASSALAGGGEQYF
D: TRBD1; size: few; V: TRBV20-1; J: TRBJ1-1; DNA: TGCAGTGCTAGTCAACAGGGGGCCTATGAAGCTTTCTTT; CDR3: CSASQQGAYEAFF
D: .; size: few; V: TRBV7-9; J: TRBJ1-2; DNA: TGTGCCAGCAGCTTCAAAGGGAGTAACTATGGCTACACCTTC; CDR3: CASSFKGSNYGYTF
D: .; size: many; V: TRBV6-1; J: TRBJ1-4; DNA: TGTGCCAGCAGGCACAGGATTGAGGATGAAAAACTGTTTTTT; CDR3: CASRHRIEDEKLFF
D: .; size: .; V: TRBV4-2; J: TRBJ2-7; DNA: TGTGCCAGCAGCCAAGCGGGTAGCTTAGGGGAGCAGTACTTC; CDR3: CASSQAGSLGEQYF
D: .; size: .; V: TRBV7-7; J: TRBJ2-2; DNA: TGTGCTAGCAGCCCTCGCCCGGTGAACACCGGGGAGCTGTTTTTT; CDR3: CASSPRPVNTGELFF
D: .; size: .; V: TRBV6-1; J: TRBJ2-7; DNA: TGTGCCAGCAGGCCGGAGACCGGGGTTAGGTCCTACGAGCAGTACTTC; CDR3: CASRPETGVRSYEQYF
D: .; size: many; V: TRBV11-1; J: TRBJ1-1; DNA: TGTGCCAGCAGCTTAGTTGGGAATACAGGCACTGAAGCTTTCTTT; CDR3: CASSLVGNTGTEAFF
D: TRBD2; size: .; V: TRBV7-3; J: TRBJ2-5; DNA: TGTGCCAGCAGCGCCGGACTAGCGGGAGGTCAAGAGACCCAGTACTTC; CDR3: CASSAGLAGGQETQYF
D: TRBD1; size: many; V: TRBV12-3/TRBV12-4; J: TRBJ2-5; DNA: TGTGCCAGCAGCCAACAGGGGGCCCGCGAGACCCAGTACTTC; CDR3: CASSQQGARETQYF
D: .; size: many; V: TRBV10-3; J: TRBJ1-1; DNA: TGTGCCATCCAGGCGCAGGGACGGACTGAAGCTTTCTTT; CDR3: CAIQAQGRTEAFF
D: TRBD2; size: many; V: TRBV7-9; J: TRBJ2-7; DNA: TGTGCCAGCAGCCACCCTCCATGGCGGGACTATTACTACGAGCAGTACTTC; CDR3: CASSHPPWRDYYYEQYF
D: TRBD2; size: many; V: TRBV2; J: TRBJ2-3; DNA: TGTGCCAGCAGTCCACCCGGGACTAGCAGAGATACGCAGTATTTT; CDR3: CASSPPGTSRDTQYF
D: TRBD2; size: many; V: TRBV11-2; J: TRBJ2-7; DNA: TGTGCCAGCAGCGGGACTAGCGGGTTTTCGTACGAGCAGTACTTC; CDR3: CASSGTSGFSYEQYF
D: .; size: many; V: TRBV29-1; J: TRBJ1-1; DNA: TGCAGCGCGGAGGGGAGCACTGAAGCTTTCTTT; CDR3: CSAEGSTEAFF
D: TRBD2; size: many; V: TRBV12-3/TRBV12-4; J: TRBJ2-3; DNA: TGTGCCAGCAGCGAGGCACTTTTCTTCTCGGCTAGCGGGAGCACAGATACGCAGTATTTT; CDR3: CASSEALFFSASGSTDTQYF
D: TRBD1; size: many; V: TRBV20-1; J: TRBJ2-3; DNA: TGCAGTACCTGGACAGGGGTCACAGATACGCAGTATTTT; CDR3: CSTWTGVTDTQYF
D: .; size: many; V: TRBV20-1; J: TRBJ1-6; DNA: TGCAGTGCTAGTAACAGGGCGGTTAATTCACCCCTCCACTTT; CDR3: CSASNRAVNSPLHF
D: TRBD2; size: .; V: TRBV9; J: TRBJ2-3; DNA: TGTGCCAGCAGCGTAGTATCAGCGGGAGGGGCGGATACGCAGTATTTT; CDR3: CASSVVSAGGADTQYF
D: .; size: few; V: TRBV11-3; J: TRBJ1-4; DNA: TGTGCCAGCAGCCCTGGCGGAAAACTGTTTTTT; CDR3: CASSPGGKLFF
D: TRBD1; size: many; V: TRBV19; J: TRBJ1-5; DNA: TGTGCCAGTAACACACCCTTCGGACAGGGGAATCAGCCCCAGCATTTT; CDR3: CASNTPFGQGNQPQHF
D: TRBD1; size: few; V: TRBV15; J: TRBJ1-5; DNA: TGTGCCACCAGCACCTTGACAGGGAGTCAGCCCCAGCATTTT; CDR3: CATSTLTGSQPQHF
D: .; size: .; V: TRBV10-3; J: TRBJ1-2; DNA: TGTGCCACCACACCCGCTGGGTCTGGCTACACCTTC; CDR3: CATTPAGSGYTF
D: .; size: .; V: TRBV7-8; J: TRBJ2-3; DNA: TGTGCCAGCAGCTCCCCGGACGGCGAGCACGCAAGGCCGCAGTATTTT; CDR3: CASSSPDGEHARPQYF
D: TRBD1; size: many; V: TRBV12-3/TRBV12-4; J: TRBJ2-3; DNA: TGTGCCAGCAGTCCGGGGACAGCGCAGTATTTT; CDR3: CASSPGTAQYF
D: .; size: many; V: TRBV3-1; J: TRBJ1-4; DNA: TGTGCCAGCAGCCAACTGGACAGAAATGAAAAACTGTTTTTT; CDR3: CASSQLDRNEKLFF
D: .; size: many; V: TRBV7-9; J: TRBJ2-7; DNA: TGTGCCAGCAGCTCTTACAGACCTAGCGATGAGCAGTACTTC; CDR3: CASSSYRPSDEQYF
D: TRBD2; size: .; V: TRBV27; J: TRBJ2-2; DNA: TGTGCCAGCAGTTTATCTGGGACTAGCCGGGACACCGGGGAGCTGTTTTTT; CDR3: CASSLSGTSRDTGELFF
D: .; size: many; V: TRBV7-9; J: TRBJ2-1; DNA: TGTGCCAGCAGCTTAGTAGGACTGCGGTGGGGTGAGCAGTTCTTC; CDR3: CASSLVGLRWGEQFF
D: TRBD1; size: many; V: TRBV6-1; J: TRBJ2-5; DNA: TGTGCCAGCAGACCGGGACAGGGTTCAGAGACCCAGTACTTC; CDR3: CASRPGQGSETQYF
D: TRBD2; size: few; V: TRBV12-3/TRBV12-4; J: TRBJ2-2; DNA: TGTGCCAGCACCTGGGGACTAGCAGGTTTGACCGGGGAGCTGTTTTTT; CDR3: CASTWGLAGLTGELFF
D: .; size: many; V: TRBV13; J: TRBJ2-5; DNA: TGTGCCAGCAGCTCCTTAGCAGGGAGTAGGGAGACCCAGTACTTC; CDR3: CASSSLAGSRETQYF
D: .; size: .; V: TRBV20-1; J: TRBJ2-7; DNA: TGCAGTGTCCAGTCCCCCCGACTCGACGAGCAGTACTTC; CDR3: CSVQSPRLDEQYF
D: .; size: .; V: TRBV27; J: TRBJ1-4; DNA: TGTGCCAGCAGTTTCGGGGACATAAAGCGTGAAAAACTGTTTTTT; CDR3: CASSFGDIKREKLFF
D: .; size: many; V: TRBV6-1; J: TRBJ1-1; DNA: TGTGCCAGCAACCCCCGGGGGGGCCTGAACACTGAAGCTTTCTTT; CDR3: CASNPRGGLNTEAFF
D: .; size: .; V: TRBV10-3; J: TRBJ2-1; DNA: TGTGCCATCAGTGAGTCGAACCCTGAGCAGTTCTTC; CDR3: CAISESNPEQFF
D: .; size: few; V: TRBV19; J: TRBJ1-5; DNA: TGTGCCATGGGGAACGGGGGCAATCAGCCCCAGCATTTT; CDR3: CAMGNGGNQPQHF
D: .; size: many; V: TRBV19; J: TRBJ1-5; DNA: TGTGCCAGTAGTAGCGACAGCGACCAGCCCCAGCATTTT; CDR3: CASSSDSDQPQHF
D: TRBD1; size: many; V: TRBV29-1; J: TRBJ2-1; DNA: TGCAGCGGGGGGACAGACACCTACAATGAGCAGTTCTTC; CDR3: CSGGTDTYNEQFF
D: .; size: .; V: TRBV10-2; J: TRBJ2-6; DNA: TGCGCCAGCAGTGAAAGTGTGTTTGGGGCCATCGTCCTGACTTTC; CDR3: CASSESVFGAIVLTF
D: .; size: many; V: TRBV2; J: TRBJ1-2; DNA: TGTGCCAGCAGGCCACTGGCTAACTATGGCTACACCTTC; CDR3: CASRPLANYGYTF